The sequence of this TCR beta chain was determined in a study of T cell responses to AZD1222 COVID-19 vaccine. Points from the study as a whole: Spike-specific TCR breadth and depth rose after two AZD1222 doses.

Concerning this clone: Its antigen is unidentified.

The protocol was immunoSEQ multiplex PCR, while the TCRdb copy is restricted to in-frame clones and leaves out a portion. The table has 100,000 to 130,000 clones, roughly 87% seen once; the top ten hold roughly 4.3%. There are 16 residues in the CDR3. Germline loops: CDR1 SGHRS, CDR2 YFSETQ. Unmatched junction bases numbered 14, after V lost 5 bases and J lost 6 bases. This chain joins TRBV5-1 and TRBJ2-7, with TRBD1 identical over 10 bases. The TCR sequence derives from an adult in good health. This specimen was peripheral blood, taken on day 0 of AZD1222 vaccination. The DNA for the CDR3 is TGCGCCAGCAGTTCCGAATCCGGGACAGGGGAACCCGAGCAGTACTTC. Its protein product is CASSSESGTGEPEQYF.